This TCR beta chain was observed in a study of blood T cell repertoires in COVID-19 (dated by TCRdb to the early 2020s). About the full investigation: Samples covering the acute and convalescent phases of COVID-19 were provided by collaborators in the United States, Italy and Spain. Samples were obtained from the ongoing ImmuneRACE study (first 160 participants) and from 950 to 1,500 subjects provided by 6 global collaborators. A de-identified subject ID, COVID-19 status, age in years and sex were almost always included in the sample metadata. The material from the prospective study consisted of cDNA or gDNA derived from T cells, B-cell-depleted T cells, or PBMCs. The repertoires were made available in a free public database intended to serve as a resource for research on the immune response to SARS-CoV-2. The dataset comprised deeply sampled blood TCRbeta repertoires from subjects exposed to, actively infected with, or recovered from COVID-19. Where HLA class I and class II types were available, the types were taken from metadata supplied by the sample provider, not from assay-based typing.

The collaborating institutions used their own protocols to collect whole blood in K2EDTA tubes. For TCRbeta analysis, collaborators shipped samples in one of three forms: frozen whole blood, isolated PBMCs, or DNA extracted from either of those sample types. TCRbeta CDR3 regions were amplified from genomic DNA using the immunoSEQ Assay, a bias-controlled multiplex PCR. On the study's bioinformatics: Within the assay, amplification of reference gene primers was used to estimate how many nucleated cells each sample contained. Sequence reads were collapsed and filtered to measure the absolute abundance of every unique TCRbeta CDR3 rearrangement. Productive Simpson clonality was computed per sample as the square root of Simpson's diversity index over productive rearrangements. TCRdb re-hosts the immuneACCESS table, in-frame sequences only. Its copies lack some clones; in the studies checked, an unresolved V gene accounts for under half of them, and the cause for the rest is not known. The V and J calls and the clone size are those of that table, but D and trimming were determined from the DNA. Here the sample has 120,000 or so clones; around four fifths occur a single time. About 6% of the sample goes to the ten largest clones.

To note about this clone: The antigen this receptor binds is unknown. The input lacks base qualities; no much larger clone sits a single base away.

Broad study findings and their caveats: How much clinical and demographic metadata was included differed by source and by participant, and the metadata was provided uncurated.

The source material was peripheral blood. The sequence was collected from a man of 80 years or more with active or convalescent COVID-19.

The sequence in DNA is TGTGCCAGCAGCGCAACAGGTTATGAGCAGTTCTTC. Its translation is CASSATGYEQFF. The rearranged chain carries TRBV5-4 and TRBJ2-1, and perhaps TRBD1 as D gene, on 5 matching bases. Relative to germline, V is 4 bases shorter and J is 8 bases shorter, with 10 bases between their ends. The CDR3, from cysteine to phenylalanine, totals 12 residues. Here the CDR3 DNA is all that survives: 36 bases in frame from base 1. CDR1 is given as SGHNT and CDR2 as YYREEE, both from the germline V gene (reference sequence). Outside the CDR3, residues come from the reference TRBV5-4 and TRBJ2-1 proteins, so the full variable domain is: ETGVTQSPTHLIKTRGQQVTLRCSSQSGHNTVSWYQQALGQGPQFIFQYYREEENGRGNFPPRFSGLQFPNYSSELNVNALELDDSALYLCASSATGYEQFFGPGTRLTVL.